The clone carrying this T cell receptor beta chain was detected only once. As yet, its antigen is unknown. The entry originates in a study of T cell responses to AZD1222 COVID-19 vaccine. Regarding the study as a whole: Reportedly, close to half of spike-specific TCRs are directed against unmutated variant regions. In a largely white British group with more females than males, clonal diversity was possibly underestimated. Dominant CD4 TCR responses targeted spike regions 160-218 and 743-854.

V was trimmed by 5 bases and J by 9 bases, leaving 17 bases between them. CDR3 length equals 15 residues. Germline V CDR1 and CDR2: MNHEY, SMNVEV (reference sequence). Libraries were prepared by immunoSEQ multiplex PCR; TCRdb keeps only in-frame clonotypes and omits some of them. The sample lists some 120,000 clones, 80% to 95% occurring once. The specimen comprised peripheral blood, sampled on day 0 of MenACWY control vaccination. This chain uses TRBV27 with TRBJ1-6; no firm D call. The TCR originated in an adult in good health. CDR3 residues: CASSTKPPWVSPLHF. The CDR3 DNA sequence: TGTGCCAGCAGTACGAAACCCCCCTGGGTTTCACCCCTCCACTTT.